What follows describes a single T cell receptor beta chain. CD45RO negativity and positive selection for CCR7 defined naive CD8 cells, a population that excluded terminally differentiated effector memory CD45RA+ cells. The data originate from a study of shared clonotypes between healthy human individuals. Germline assignment: CDR1 LNHDA and CDR2 SQIVND (reference sequence). There are 15 residues in the CDR3. The junction had 4 bases not matched to a gene; V was cut back by 4 bases and J by 4 bases. TCRdb's copy holds only in-frame clones and misses some; the assay was immunoSEQ multiplex PCR. The top ten hold more than 0.95% of the sample, which has 1.5 million to 2.5 million clones, less than 95% seen once.

This TCR was recovered from a man aged 18 to 29 in good health. The chain couples TRBV19 to TRBJ2-1; TRBD2 aligns across 10 bases. The sequencing input was naive CD8+ T cells sorted from blood. Here the CDR3 DNA reads TGTGCCAGTAGTACACTAGCGGGACCTTACAATGAGCAGTTCTTC. This sequence encodes CASSTLAGPYNEQFF.